The present TCR beta chain was sequenced within a study of T cell changes during pregnancy in multiple sclerosis. Measured with immunoSEQ multiplex PCR; TCRdb has only the in-frame clones, and not every one. The sample has under 25,000 clones; just over 85% are singletons. V was shortened by 3 bases and J by 4 bases, with 16 bases between the two germline ends. Germline V gene lookup returns CDR1 SGHVS and CDR2 FQNEAQ. The CDR3 spans 16 residues. This sample comprised CD8+ T cells from peripheral blood mononuclear cells, obtained in the first trimester of pregnancy. The chain joins TRBV7-8 to TRBJ2-1; weak D call: TRBD1 (5 bases). The sequence was collected from a female donor in good health, enrolled as a control in a pregnancy study. CDR3 sequence reads: CASSFTTELTYNEQFF. CDR3 nucleotides: TGTGCCAGCAGCTTCACGACAGAACTCACGTACAATGAGCAGTTCTTC.